These 27 T cell receptor beta chains share one sample of origin, sequenced in a study of T cells in Graves' hyperthyroidism and ophthalmopathy. Amplified TCR beta CDR3 regions came from RNA transcripts. Initially, a first-round RT-PCR of the TCR CDR3 employed the HTBI primer set. TCRdb passed the multiplex PCR reads through MiXCR, listing each CDR3 protein once. The sample yields around 600,000 distinct CDR3 sequences, approximately 16% seen once. The sequencing sample was made of blood. The receptors stem from a woman aged 40 to 50 with Graves' ophthalmopathy.

Many counts were recorded for this clonotype. The chain links TRBV28 to TRBJ2-1; D may be TRBD1 or TRBD2 (6 bases each). CDR3 length: 14 amino acids. V was pared by 5 bases and J by 6 bases, with 14 bases between. CDR1 is MDHEN and CDR2 is SYDVKM in the germline V gene. The CDR3 sequence: CASSPRGQRNEQFF. In DNA form, the CDR3 reads TGTGCCAGCAGTCCCCGGGGGCAGCGCAATGAGCAGTTCTTC.

At least ten counts were recorded for this clonotype. The genes are TRBV20-1 and TRBJ2-1, with D tentatively TRBD1 (6 bases). Per the germline V gene, CDR1 is DFQATT and CDR2 is SNEGSKA (reference sequence). The ends were cut back, 3 bases at V and 0 bases at J, with 15 bases in the middle. The CDR3 covers 16 residues. The CDR3 DNA reads as TGCAGTGCTAGCGTCTGGCAGGGGAGCTCCTACAATGAGCAGTTCTTC. Encoded protein: CSASVWQGSSYNEQFF.

Turning to this clonotype: A much larger clone differs from this one at a single base, so this may be a read error. The chain is built from TRBV5-1 and TRBJ2-1; D perhaps matches TRBD2 (7 bases). V lost 6 bases to trimming and J lost 4 bases, with 20 bases between them. The CDR3 extends over 16 amino acids. Germline V gene lookup returns CDR1 SGHRS and CDR2 YFSETQ. CDR3 DNA: TGCGCCAGCACGCCCCGGAGGGGGGGCGCTTACAATGAGCAGTTCTTC. This codes for CASTPRRGGAYNEQFF.

This clonotype has ten or more counts. The rearrangement joins TRBV10-3 to TRBJ1-5; TRBD1 matches 11 bases. The CDR3 extends over 13 amino acids. V shed 6 bases, J shed 5 bases, and the junction held 0 bases outside the gene matches. Germline CDR1 ENHRY, CDR2 SYGVKD. This CDR3 reads CAIRGQGDQPQHF. The CDR3 DNA follows: TGTGCCATCAGGGGACAGGGGGATCAGCCCCAGCATTTT.

This clonotype was seen repeatedly, ten times or more. The chain carries TRBV27 and TRBJ2-5; 13 nucleotides agree with TRBD2. The CDR3 loop spans 18 amino acids. V shed 5 bases, J shed 2 bases, and the junction held 11 bases outside the gene matches. The germline V gene encodes CDR1 MNHEY and CDR2 SMNVEV (reference sequence). Here the CDR3 reads CASSQIGTSGIFQETQYF. In DNA, the CDR3 is TGTGCCAGCAGTCAAATCGGGACTAGCGGGATCTTTCAAGAGACCCAGTACTTC.

At least ten counts were recorded for this clonotype. CDR3 nucleotides: TGTGCCAGCAGTTTCCCGAACACAGATACGCAGTATTTT. This translates into CASSFPNTDTQYF. The V gene is TRBV12-3 or TRBV12-4, the J gene TRBJ2-3; D remains unclear. Trimming shortened V by 3 bases and J by 2 bases, and 6 bases separated the two germline ends. The CDR3 is 13 residues long.

This clonotype has more than one count but fewer than ten. V and J are TRBV12-3 or TRBV12-4 and TRBJ2-7; TRBD1 matches 8 bases. The CDR3 contains 14 residues. The J segment lost 2 bases and the V segment lost 7 bases, leaving 7 bases of the junction unmatched. CDR3 region: CASTLGQDPYEQYF. Written as DNA, the CDR3 is TGTGCCAGCACCCTGGGACAGGATCCCTACGAGCAGTACTTC.

The chain is built from TRBV4-1 and TRBJ1-3; D unclear. The length of the CDR3 is 15 residues. V was shortened by 0 bases and J by 0 bases, with 6 bases between the two germline ends. Germline V CDR1 and CDR2: MGHRA, YSYEKL. This CDR3 reads CASSQDQDSGNTIYF. The CDR3 DNA reads as TGCGCCAGCAGCCAAGACCAGGACTCTGGAAACACCATATATTTT.

Many counts were recorded for this clonotype. V usage is TRBV9 and J usage is TRBJ2-3; D is perhaps TRBD2 (5 bases). V was pared by 0 bases and J by 1 base, with 15 bases between. This CDR3 is 17 amino acids long. CDR1 and CDR2 from the germline V gene are SGDLS and YYNGEE. The CDR3 loop is CASSVGVSPGGTDTQYF. The CDR3 nucleotides are TGTGCCAGCAGCGTAGGTGTCAGCCCCGGGGGCACAGATACGCAGTATTTT.

The sample holds many counts of this clonotype. The junction departs from the called germline gene at one end, perhaps through a read error. CDR3 DNA: TGTGCCAGCAGCTTAATTGGTAGCGGGGGACCTGTTCAAGAGACTCAGTACTTC. Translated, it gives CASSLIGSGGPVQETQYF. The chain has TRBV7-3 and TRBJ2-5; TRBD2 matches at 9 bases. This CDR3 comprises 18 residues. The germline CDR1 and CDR2 sequences are SGHTA and FQGTGA.

There are a few counts of this clonotype. The chain uses TRBV5-1 and TRBJ2-5; the D call may be TRBD1 or TRBD2 (5 bases each). Germline assignment: CDR1 SGHRS and CDR2 YFSETQ. V was pared by 4 bases and J by 5 bases, with 24 bases between. This CDR3 is 17 amino acids long. The CDR3 reads CASSLGSPGPEWETQYF. CDR3 in DNA: TGCGCCAGCAGCCTGGGGAGTCCAGGGCCGGAATGGGAGACCCAGTACTTC.

This clonotype turned up a few times. The chain couples TRBV3-1 to TRBJ1-2; D not resolved. The CDR3 loop spans 14 amino acids. Germline V CDR1 and CDR2: LGHDT, YNNKEL (reference sequence). V shed 3 bases and J shed 4 bases, with 12 bases lying between them. CDR3 region: CASSHRRSGYGYTF. CDR3 nucleotides: TGTGCCAGCAGCCACAGAAGGTCGGGCTATGGCTACACCTTC.

This clonotype was seen a handful of times. This may arise from a read error, as a much more abundant clone is one base away. The chain has TRBV13 and TRBJ2-5, with D uncertain. The CDR3 runs 13 residues. Trimming took off 1 base at V and 1 base at J, with 4 bases between the two ends. CDR1 and CDR2 (germline): PRHDT, FYEKMQ (reference sequence). The CDR3 spells CASSLEFQETQYF. As DNA, the CDR3 is TGTGCCAGCAGCTTAGAGTTCCAAGAGACCCAGTACTTC.

In the case of this clonotype: This could be a read error, since a much larger clone is one nucleotide away. The gene calls are TRBV7-2 and TRBJ1-1; 10 bases align to TRBD1. The CDR3 has 16 amino acids. Per germline, CDR1 SGHTA and CDR2 FQGNSA. The CDR3: CAGSPGQGMRNTEAFF. The CDR3 DNA follows: TGTGCCGGCAGCCCGGGACAGGGGATGAGGAACACTGAAGCTTTCTTT.

V gene TRBV28 combines with J gene TRBJ2-7; D is unresolved. This CDR3 region has 13 residues. Germline V gene lookup returns CDR1 MDHEN and CDR2 SYDVKM. V lost 10 bases, J lost 2 bases, and 15 bases lay in between. The CDR3, as DNA: TGTGCCACCACTACCTACGGTCCCTACGAGCAGTACTTC. Translating it yields CATTTYGPYEQYF.

This clonotype was observed many times. This chain connects TRBV11-3 to TRBJ1-1, with 8 bases fitting TRBD1. Looked up from germline, CDR1 is SGHNT and CDR2 is YENEEA. The CDR3 is 16 residues long. The ends lost 5 bases at V and 0 bases at J; junction bases unmatched: 8. The CDR3 region has the DNA TGTGCCAGCAGCCCGGGGACAGGAGACATGAACACTGAAGCTTTCTTT. It is translated as CASSPGTGDMNTEAFF.

This clonotype was seen ten or more times. The V call is TRBV7-9, the J call TRBJ1-1; 7 nucleotides agree with TRBD1. Germline CDR1 and CDR2: SEHNR and FQNEAQ (reference sequence). CDR3 length: 15 residues. Trimming at V came to 1 base and at J to 4 bases, leaving 6 bases not matched to a gene. The CDR3 reads CASSLEGAVFTEAFF. The CDR3 nucleotides read TGTGCCAGCAGCTTAGAGGGGGCGGTTTTCACTGAAGCTTTCTTT.

This rearrangement joins TRBV24-1 to TRBJ1-5; D unclear. Germline V CDR1 and CDR2: KGHDR, SFDVKD. The CDR3 has 14 residues. Trimming pared 9 bases from V and 0 bases from J, leaving 11 bases between. The CDR3 bases are TGTGCCACCGCTGACCGATATAGCAATCAGCCCCAGCATTTT. It translates to CATADRYSNQPQHF.

This clonotype was seen many times. The gene calls are TRBV7-2 and TRBJ2-3; no clear D. This CDR3 has 17 residues. In germline, CDR1 is SGHTA, CDR2 FQGNSA. V was cut by 1 base and J by 5 bases, with 19 bases left in between. CDR3 protein: CASSLDLVGEAEDTQYF. The CDR3 DNA reads TGTGCCAGCAGCTTAGATCTGGTCGGCGAGGCGGAAGATACGCAGTATTTT.

This clonotype was observed many times. The V gene is TRBV6-1, the J gene TRBJ2-2; no reliable D call. The germline V gene has CDR1 MNHNS and CDR2 SASEGT. This CDR3 region has 16 residues. V lost 8 bases and J 5 bases, leaving 21 bases between the germline ends. CDR3 nucleotide sequence: TGTGCCAGCGGGCGAACCGGGCAACAGACAACCGGGGAGCTGTTTTTT. Translating it yields CASGRTGQQTTGELFF.

This clonotype appeared many times. The rearrangement uses TRBV3-1 and TRBJ1-6; perhaps TRBD1 as D (5 bases). Trimming shortened V by 0 bases and J by 9 bases, and 6 bases separated the two germline ends. The CDR3 loop spans 13 amino acids. Looked up from germline, CDR1 is LGHDT and CDR2 is YNNKEL (reference sequence). The CDR3 DNA reads TGTGCCAGCAGCCAAGATAGGGGTTCACCCCTCCACTTT. Its translation is CASSQDRGSPLHF.

V gene TRBV15 combines with J gene TRBJ2-5; a possible D gene is TRBD2 (5 bases). V dropped 2 bases and J dropped 4 bases, with 26 bases sitting between them. Per germline, CDR1 LNHNV and CDR2 YYDKDF (reference sequence). The CDR3 consists of 19 residues. CDR3 region: CATSRSYEATRLQGETQYF. The DNA for the CDR3 is TGTGCCACCAGCAGAAGTTACGAGGCTACTAGGTTACAAGGAGAGACCCAGTACTTC.

In its sample, this clonotype was seen many times. The gene calls are TRBV20-1 and TRBJ2-5; TRBD2 agrees at 9 bases. Germline loops: CDR1 DFQATT, CDR2 SNEGSKA (reference sequence). J lost 2 bases, V lost 3 bases, and 7 bases had no gene match. The CDR3 covers 15 residues. CDR3 coding DNA: TGCAGTGCTAGTAGCGGGGGCGCGAATCAAGAGACCCAGTACTTC. Amino acid sequence: CSASSGGANQETQYF.

This clonotype came up many times. The rearrangement links TRBV27 to TRBJ2-1; D is perhaps TRBD1 or TRBD2 (5 bases each). Looked up from germline, CDR1 is MNHEY and CDR2 is SMNVEV (reference sequence). The ends were cut back, 5 bases at V and 5 bases at J, with 25 bases in the middle. CDR3 length equals 18 residues. Here the CDR3 reads CASSKDDLVGGANNEQFF. CDR3 DNA sequence: TGTGCCAGCAGTAAGGACGACCTTGTTGGGGGTGCAAACAATGAGCAGTTCTTC.

The rearrangement links TRBV19 to TRBJ1-2; 9 bases are a match to TRBD1. The trim removed 5 bases at V and 4 bases at J, leaving 8 bases unmatched. Germline V gene data show CDR1 as LNHDA and CDR2 as SQIVND (reference sequence). The CDR3 consists of 15 residues. The CDR3 protein is CASSPRTGASYGYTF. CDR3 nucleotides: TGTGCCAGTAGTCCCAGGACAGGGGCGAGCTATGGCTACACCTTC.

The rearrangement links TRBV10-3 to TRBJ2-3, with TRBD2 matching 8 bases. The CDR3 runs 15 residues. Germline trimming cut 6 bases from V and 7 bases from J; bases unmatched to any gene: 12. The germline V gene encodes CDR1 ENHRY and CDR2 SYGVKD. This CDR3 is CAIRDPGGPRNTQYF. CDR3 DNA: TGTGCCATCAGGGACCCGGGAGGGCCTCGAAATACGCAGTATTTT.

The sample holds many counts of this clonotype. The genes are TRBV2 and TRBJ1-2; perhaps TRBD1 as D (5 bases). The CDR3 length is 14 residues. V was clipped by 4 bases and J by 8 bases, with 17 bases between them. Germline-derived CDR1 and CDR2 are SNHLY and FYNNEI. The CDR3 coding sequence is TGTGCCAGCAGTGCGTCCGACAGAAGCATCGGCTACACCTTC. Translating gives CASSASDRSIGYTF.